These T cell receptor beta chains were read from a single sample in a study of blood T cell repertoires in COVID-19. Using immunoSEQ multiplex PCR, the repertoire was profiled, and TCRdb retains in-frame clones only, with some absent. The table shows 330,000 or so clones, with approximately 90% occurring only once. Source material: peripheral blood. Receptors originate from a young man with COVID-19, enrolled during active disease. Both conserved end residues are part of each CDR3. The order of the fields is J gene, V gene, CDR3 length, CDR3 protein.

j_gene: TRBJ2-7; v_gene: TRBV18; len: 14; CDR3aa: CASSPSGETYEQYF
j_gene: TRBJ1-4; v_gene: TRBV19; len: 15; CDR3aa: CASSTPRTGDEKLFF
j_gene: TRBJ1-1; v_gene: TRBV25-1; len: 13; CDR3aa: CASQNNRNTEAFF
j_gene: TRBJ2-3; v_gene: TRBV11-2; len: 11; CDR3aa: CASTPQGRQYF
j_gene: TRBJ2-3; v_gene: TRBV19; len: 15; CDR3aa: CASSIRDRGPDTQYF
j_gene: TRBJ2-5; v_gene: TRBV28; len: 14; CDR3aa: CASSLGATGETQYF
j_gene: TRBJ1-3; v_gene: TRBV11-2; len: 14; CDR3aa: CASSLEWSRNTIYF
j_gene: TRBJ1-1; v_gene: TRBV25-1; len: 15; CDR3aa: CASSESRGGNTEAFF
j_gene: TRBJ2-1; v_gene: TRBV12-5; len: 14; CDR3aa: CASGTGQGYNEQFF
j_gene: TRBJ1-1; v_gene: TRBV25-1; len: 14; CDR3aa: CASSRRQGSTEAFF
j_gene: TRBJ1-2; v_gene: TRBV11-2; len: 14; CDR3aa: CASSLATGEDGYTF
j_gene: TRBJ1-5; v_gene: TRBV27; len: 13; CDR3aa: CASSLIGGQPQHF
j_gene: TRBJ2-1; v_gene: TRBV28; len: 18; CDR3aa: CASSLWLAGGPYYNEQFF
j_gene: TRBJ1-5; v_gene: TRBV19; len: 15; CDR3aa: CASSDRARSNQPQHF
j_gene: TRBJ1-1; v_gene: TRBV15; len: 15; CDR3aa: CATSGGTMRGTEAFF
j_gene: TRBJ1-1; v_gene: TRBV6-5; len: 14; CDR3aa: CASSTRGGSAEAFF
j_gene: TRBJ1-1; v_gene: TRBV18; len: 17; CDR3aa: CASSPRGARDRNTEAFF
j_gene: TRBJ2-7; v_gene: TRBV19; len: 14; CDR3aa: CASSIGQGTYEQYF
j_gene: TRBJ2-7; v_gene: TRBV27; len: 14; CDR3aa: CASSLGWESYEQYF
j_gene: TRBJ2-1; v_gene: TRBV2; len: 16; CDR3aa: CATRLGGRERYNEQFF
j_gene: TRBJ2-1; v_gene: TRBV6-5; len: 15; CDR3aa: CASNPIGQGRKEQFF
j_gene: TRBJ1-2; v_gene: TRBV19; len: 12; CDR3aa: CASKQGPESYTF
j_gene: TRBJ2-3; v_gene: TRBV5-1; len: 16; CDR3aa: CASSTAAGTGTDTQYF
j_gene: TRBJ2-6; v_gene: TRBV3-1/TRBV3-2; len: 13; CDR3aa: CASSASGANVLTF
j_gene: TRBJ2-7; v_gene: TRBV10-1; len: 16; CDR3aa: CASSESLSPKRYEQYF
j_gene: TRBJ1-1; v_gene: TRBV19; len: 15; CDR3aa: CASSIAREGATEAFF
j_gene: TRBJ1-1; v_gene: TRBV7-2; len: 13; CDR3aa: CASSLSGSTEAFF
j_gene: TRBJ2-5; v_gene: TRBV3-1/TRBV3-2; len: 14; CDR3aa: CASSQVTSGETQYF
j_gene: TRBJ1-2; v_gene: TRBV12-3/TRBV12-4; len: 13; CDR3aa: CASSAGGRYGYTF
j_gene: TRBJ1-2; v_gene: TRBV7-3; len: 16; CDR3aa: CASSFVPGQGDYGYTF
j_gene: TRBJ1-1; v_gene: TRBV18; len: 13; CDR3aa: CASRSTMNTEAFF
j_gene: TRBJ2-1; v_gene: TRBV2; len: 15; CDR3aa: CASSVQASSYNEQFF
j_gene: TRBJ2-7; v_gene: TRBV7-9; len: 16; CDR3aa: CASSPSAGAFSYEQYF
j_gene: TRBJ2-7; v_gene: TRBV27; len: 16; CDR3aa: CASSYRESGVNTEQYF
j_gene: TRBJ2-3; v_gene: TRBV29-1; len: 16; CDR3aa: CSVDGGWMGRTDTQYF
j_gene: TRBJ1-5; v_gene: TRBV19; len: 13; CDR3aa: CASSPATQGPQHF
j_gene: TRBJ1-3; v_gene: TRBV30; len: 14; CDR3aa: CAWSVGGVGNTIYF
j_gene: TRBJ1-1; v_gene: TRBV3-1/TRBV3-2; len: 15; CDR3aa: CASSQGAVHLPEAFF
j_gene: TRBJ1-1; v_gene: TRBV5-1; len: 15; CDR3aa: CASSSGRGVNTEAFF
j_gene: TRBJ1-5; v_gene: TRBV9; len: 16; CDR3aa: CASSVTGTGGNQPQHF
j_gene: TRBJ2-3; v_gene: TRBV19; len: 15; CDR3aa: CASSIGGVRTDTQYF
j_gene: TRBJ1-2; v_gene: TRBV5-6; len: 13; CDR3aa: CASSFRQGDGYTF
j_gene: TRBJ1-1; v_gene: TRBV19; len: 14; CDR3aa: CASTSNRANTEAFF
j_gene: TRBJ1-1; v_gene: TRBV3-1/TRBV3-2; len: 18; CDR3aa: CASSQGPRRGRVNTEAFF
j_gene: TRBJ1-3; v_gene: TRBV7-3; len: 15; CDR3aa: CASSLTGDGRNTIYF
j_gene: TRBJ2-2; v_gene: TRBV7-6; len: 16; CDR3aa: CASTTPRGLGTGELFF
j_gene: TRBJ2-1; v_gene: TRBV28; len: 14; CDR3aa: CASSYSGGGAEQFF
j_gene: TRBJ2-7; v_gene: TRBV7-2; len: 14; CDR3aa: CASSSGTRHYEQYF
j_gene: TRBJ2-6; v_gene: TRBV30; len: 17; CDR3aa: CAWSATGIGSGANVLTF
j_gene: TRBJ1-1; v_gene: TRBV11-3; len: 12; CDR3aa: CASSSRGEEAFF
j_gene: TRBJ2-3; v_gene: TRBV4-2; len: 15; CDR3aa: CASRHAGGGTDTQYF
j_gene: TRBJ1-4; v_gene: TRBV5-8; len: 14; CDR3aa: CASSLAWSGGKLFF